These T cell receptor beta chains were read from a single sample in a study of T cell responses to AZD1222 COVID-19 vaccine. Assay: immunoSEQ multiplex PCR; the TCRdb copy retains only in-frame clones and omits some. The sample records around 150,000 clones, 70% to 90% being singletons. The material sequenced was peripheral blood, taken on day 0 of MenACWY control vaccination. The receptors were sampled from an adult in good health. The CDR3 runs from the conserved cysteine through the conserved F or W. The D gene is left open where the match is weak. Size tells how often a clone was seen (once, few, many) or the class of an expanded clone, and some rows leave it out.

v_gene	j_gene	d_gene	abundance	CDR3nt	CDR3aa
TRBV5-6	TRBJ1-1	-	-	TGTGCCAGCAGCCCGGGGCCGAGGGGGACTGAAGCTTTCTTT	CASSPGPRGTEAFF
TRBV18	TRBJ2-3	TRBD1	few	TGTGCCAGCTCACCCGAACAGGGGGCAGATACGCAGTATTTT	CASSPEQGADTQYF
TRBV6-2/TRBV6-3	TRBJ1-1	-	-	TGTGCCAGCAGTTATTATCCCGGGAACCTGAACACTGAAGCTTTCTTT	CASSYYPGNLNTEAFF
TRBV6-5	TRBJ2-3	-	-	TGTGCCAGCAGCCAGGGGGGTCCTAGCACAGATACGCAGTATTTT	CASSQGGPSTDTQYF
TRBV9	TRBJ1-2	-	-	TGTGCCAGCAGCCCCAGCGGGGAAGGGAACTATGGCTACACCTTC	CASSPSGEGNYGYTF
TRBV5-6	TRBJ1-2	-	-	TGTGCCAGCAGCCCACCACAGAGAACCAACTATGGCTACACCTTC	CASSPPQRTNYGYTF
TRBV5-5	TRBJ1-6	-	-	TGTGCCAGCAGCTTGAATATGGGGAGCTCCTATAATTCACCCCTCCACTTT	CASSLNMGSSYNSPLHF
TRBV6-6	TRBJ1-4	-	once	TGTGCCAGCAGTTACTTGGGGGAAAAACTGTTTTTT	CASSYLGEKLFF
TRBV7-2	TRBJ2-7	-	-	TGTGCCAGCAGCTTATTAGGCTACGAGCAGTACTTC	CASSLLGYEQYF
TRBV6-5	TRBJ1-1	-	-	TGTGCCAGCAGTTACTTCTTCCGGGAAAGGAACACTGAAGCTTTCTTT	CASSYFFRERNTEAFF
TRBV7-6	TRBJ2-7	TRBD1	-	TGTGCCAGCAGCTTAAAGGGGGACAGGGGGTACGAGCAGTACTTC	CASSLKGDRGYEQYF
TRBV27	TRBJ1-5	-	-	TGTGCCAGCAGTTTGGGGTTGGAGCGACAGCCCCAGCATTTT	CASSLGLERQPQHF
TRBV7-9	TRBJ1-2	TRBD1	-	TGTGCCAGCAGCTTAGCGCCCGAGGGGGCCGATGGCTACACCTTC	CASSLAPEGADGYTF
TRBV6-6	TRBJ1-5	-	-	TGTGCCAGCAGTTACTGGAAAGAAGGGGGACAGCCCCAGCATTTT	CASSYWKEGGQPQHF
TRBV27	TRBJ2-1	-	-	TGTGCCAGCAGTTTCTCTAGATACAATGAGCAGTTCTTC	CASSFSRYNEQFF
TRBV7-3	TRBJ2-3	TRBD2	-	TGTGCCAGCAGCTTACGCGGGGGGAGCACAGATACGCAGTATTTT	CASSLRGGSTDTQYF
TRBV6-5	TRBJ1-5	TRBD1	-	TGTGCCATATCGACAGGGGGCGGGAACAATCAGCCCCAGCATTTT	CAISTGGGNNQPQHF
TRBV7-9	TRBJ1-1	-	-	TGTGCCAGCAGCTGGGAAGGACCGACCGAAGCTTTCTTT	CASSWEGPTEAFF
TRBV9	TRBJ1-1	-	-	TGTGCCAGCAGCGTAGGAGGGATCACTGAAGCTTTCTTT	CASSVGGITEAFF
TRBV19	TRBJ2-7	-	-	TGTGCCAGTAGTATAGGCTCCCTCTACGAGCAGTACTTC	CASSIGSLYEQYF
TRBV6-5	TRBJ2-7	-	-	TGTGCCAGCAGTTACAGTCCCAACCTCGAGCAGTACTTC	CASSYSPNLEQYF
TRBV5-5	TRBJ1-2	-	-	TGTGCCAGCAGCCCCGGCTGGGGGGACTATGGCTACACCTTC	CASSPGWGDYGYTF
TRBV7-2	TRBJ1-1	-	-	TGTGCCAGCAGCCAGAGAGCGGTGAACACTGAAGCTTTCTTT	CASSQRAVNTEAFF
TRBV6-5	TRBJ1-2	-	once	TGTGCCAGCAGTTACCAGAAGGGGGATGGCTACACCTTC	CASSYQKGDGYTF
TRBV7-2	TRBJ1-1	-	-	TGTGCCAGTCGACTGGGACTGAACACTGAAGCTTTCTTT	CASRLGLNTEAFF
TRBV7-2	TRBJ2-1	TRBD2	-	TGTGCCAGCAGCTTGGGGACTAGCGGAAATGAGCAGTTCTTC	CASSLGTSGNEQFF
TRBV14	TRBJ1-1	-	few	TGTGCCAGCAGCCAAGAGGCGCGGGGGGCCGTCGACACTGAAGCTTTCTTT	CASSQEARGAVDTEAFF
TRBV30	TRBJ2-7	TRBD1	-	TGTGCCTGGAGTGTTGGAGGGCCCGGGACAGGGATCTACGAGCAGTACTTC	CAWSVGGPGTGIYEQYF
TRBV7-8	TRBJ2-7	-	few	TGTGCCAGCAGCCCCTGGGTCGGCGCGAGCTCCTACGAGCAGTACTTC	CASSPWVGASSYEQYF
TRBV6-2/TRBV6-3	TRBJ2-7	-	-	TGTGCCAGCAGTCGTTTCCCGGGCGCAGGCTCCTACGAGCAGTACTTC	CASSRFPGAGSYEQYF
TRBV7-9	TRBJ2-1	TRBD2	-	TGTGCCAGCACCCCGAGTCGGGTAGCGGGGGAGAGGACCAATGAGCAGTTCTTC	CASTPSRVAGERTNEQFF
TRBV6-6	TRBJ1-1	-	-	TGTGCCAGCAAGGGGAGGGATCCGCACACTGAAGCTTTCTTT	CASKGRDPHTEAFF
TRBV5-3	TRBJ2-7	-	-	TGTGCCAGTGAGCAGGGTTCGTACTTC	CASEQGSYF
TRBV6-5	TRBJ1-4	TRBD1	-	TGTGCCAGCAGTCCGACAGGGCGCGGTGAAAAACTGTTTTTT	CASSPTGRGEKLFF
TRBV4-3	TRBJ2-7	-	-	TGCGCCAGCAGCCAAGACCCCAGGGGGGCGTCCTACGAGCAGTACTTC	CASSQDPRGASYEQYF
TRBV27	TRBJ1-1	-	-	TGTGCCAGCAGTCCGCCGGGGTTTCGCACTGAAGCTTTCTTT	CASSPPGFRTEAFF
TRBV6-5	TRBJ1-2	-	-	TGTGCCAGCAGTTACGCGACGGGGCACGGCTACACCTTC	CASSYATGHGYTF
TRBV3-1/TRBV3-2	TRBJ1-3	-	once	TGTGCCAGCAGCCGAGCTCGGGGAACACTAAACACCATATATTTT	CASSRARGTLNTIYF
TRBV29-1	TRBJ1-2	TRBD1	-	TGCAGCGTAGGGACAGGGGGCTATGGCTACACCTTC	CSVGTGGYGYTF
TRBV19	TRBJ1-2	-	-	TGTGCCAGTAGTGCAGCACCTAACTATGGCTACACCTTC	CASSAAPNYGYTF
TRBV19	TRBJ2-1	-	-	TGTGCCAGTAGGATGGACAGCTACAATGAGCAGTTCTTC	CASRMDSYNEQFF
TRBV5-5	TRBJ2-2	-	-	TGTGCCAGCAGCGGAGAGAATCTCTTCACCGGGGAGCTGTTTTTT	CASSGENLFTGELFF
TRBV12-3/TRBV12-4	TRBJ1-1	-	-	TGTGCCAGCAGTTTGGGCAGTGAAGCTTTCTTT	CASSLGSEAFF
TRBV3-1/TRBV3-2	TRBJ1-6	-	few	TGTGCCAGCAGCCAAAAATCTAGGGGAGCGAACCGCTATAATTCACCCCTCCACTTT	CASSQKSRGANRYNSPLHF
TRBV28	TRBJ2-7	-	-	TGTGCCAGCAGTTTCGACGACAGGAGCTCCTACGAGCAGTACTTC	CASSFDDRSSYEQYF
TRBV9	TRBJ2-5	TRBD1	-	TGTGCCAGCAGCGTATGTGGGTCGGAGGAAGTTGACAGGGAAGTAAAAGAGACCCAGTACTTC	CASSVCGSEEVDREVKETQYF
TRBV5-1	TRBJ2-1	-	-	TGCGCCAGCAGCTTGTTCTCTAGCGCCTCCTACAATGAGCAGTTCTTC	CASSLFSSASYNEQFF
TRBV27	TRBJ2-7	TRBD2	-	TGTGCCAGCAGCCCGCGGGGGAGCTCCTACGAGCAGTACTTC	CASSPRGSSYEQYF
TRBV9	TRBJ1-2	-	-	TGTGCCAGCAGCGTAGGGGCAACCAGGGACTACTATGGCTACACCTTC	CASSVGATRDYYGYTF